This TCR beta chain was sequenced during a study of metastatic and nonmetastatic thyroid tumors. Patients were all untreated before their thyroid surgery. This clone has a handful of counts. As yet, its antigen is unknown. Authors' methods: Clinicopathological groups supplied CDR3 differences that were used to build a distant-metastasis classifier for papillary thyroid cancer. TCRdb re-called the PCR reads with MiXCR. In this record, the V and J calls reflect TCRdb's handling and not the investigators' own analysis. This sample has about 38,000 clones; under 30% occur once, and the top ten carry approximately 11%. Study conclusions and caveats: TCR beta diversity was reportedly significantly higher in malignant thyroid tumors than benign nodules, in blood and tumor.

The sequence came from a male donor with papillary thyroid cancer or a benign thyroid nodule (not recorded which). Some clones in this sample may be carry-over from other donors' samples. Sample: blood.

CDR3 protein: CASSPAAREVGEQYF. The CDR3 DNA reads as TGTGCCAGCAGTCCAGCCGCCAGGGAGGTCGGAGAGCAGTACTTC. V and J are TRBV6-9 and TRBJ2-7, with D perhaps matching TRBD2 (6 bases). Germline CDR1 and CDR2: MNHGY and SVAAGI. This CDR3 comprises 15 residues. Trimming took 5 bases from V and 7 from J, leaving 21 bases between them.